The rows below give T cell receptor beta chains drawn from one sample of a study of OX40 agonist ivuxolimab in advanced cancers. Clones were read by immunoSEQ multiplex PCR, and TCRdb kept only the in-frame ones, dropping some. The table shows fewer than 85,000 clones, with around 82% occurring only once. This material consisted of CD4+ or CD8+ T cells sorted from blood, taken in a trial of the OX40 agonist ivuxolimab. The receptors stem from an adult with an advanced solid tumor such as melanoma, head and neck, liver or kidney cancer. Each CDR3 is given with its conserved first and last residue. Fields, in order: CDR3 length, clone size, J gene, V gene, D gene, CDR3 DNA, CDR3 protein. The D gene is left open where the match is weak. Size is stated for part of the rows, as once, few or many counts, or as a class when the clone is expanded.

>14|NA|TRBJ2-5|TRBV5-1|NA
TGCGCCAGCAGCTTGGTTGGGGGGCAAGAGACCCAGTACTTC
CASSLVGGQETQYF
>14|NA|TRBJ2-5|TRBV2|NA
TGTGCCAGCACCCCCGCGCTGGATAAAGAGACCCAGTACTTC
CASTPALDKETQYF
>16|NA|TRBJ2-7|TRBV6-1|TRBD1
TGTGCCAGCAGAGAAATTGAGACAGGGGGGTCCTACGAGCAGTACTTC
CASREIETGGSYEQYF
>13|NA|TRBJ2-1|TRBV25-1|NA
TGTGCCAGCAGCAAAGGAGGGGACAATGAGCAGTTCTTC
CASSKGGDNEQFF
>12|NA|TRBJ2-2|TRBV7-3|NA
TGTGCCAGCAGCTTACCTCCCGGGGAGCTGTTTTTT
CASSLPPGELFF
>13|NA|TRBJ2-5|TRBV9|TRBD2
TGTGCCAGCAGCGTAGCGGGACTAGCGTCCCAGTACTTC
CASSVAGLASQYF
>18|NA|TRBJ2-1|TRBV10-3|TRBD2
TGTGCCATCAGTGAGTCGATACTGAGCGGCCGGGGGGGCAATGAGCAGTTCTTC
CAISESILSGRGGNEQFF
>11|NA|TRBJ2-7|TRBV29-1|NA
TGCAGCGTGGGGGACGGGTACGAGCAGTACTTC
CSVGDGYEQYF
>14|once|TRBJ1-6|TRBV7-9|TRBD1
TGTGCCACCAAAATCGGGACAGCCTATTCACCCCTCCACTTT
CATKIGTAYSPLHF
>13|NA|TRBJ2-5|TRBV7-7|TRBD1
TGTGCTAGCAGCCGACAGGGGTCAGAGACCCAGTACTTC
CASSRQGSETQYF
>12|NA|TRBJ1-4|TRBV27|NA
TGTGCCAGCAGTTTACTAGGGGAAAAACTGTTTTTT
CASSLLGEKLFF
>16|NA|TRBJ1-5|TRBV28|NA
TGTGCCAGCAGTTTATCCTGGCAGGGTAGCAATCAGCCCCAGCATTTT
CASSLSWQGSNQPQHF
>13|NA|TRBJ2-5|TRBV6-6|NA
TGTGCCAGCACCAAGGGTGGAAAAGAGACCCAGTACTTC
CASTKGGKETQYF
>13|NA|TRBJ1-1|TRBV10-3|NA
TGTGCCTTAAGACGGGGGTTGGACACTGAAGCTTTCTTT
CALRRGLDTEAFF
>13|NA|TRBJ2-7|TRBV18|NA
TGTGCCAGCTCAAAAACAAACAGGGACGAGCAGTACTTC
CASSKTNRDEQYF
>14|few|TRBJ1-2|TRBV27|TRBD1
TGTGCCAGCAGTCTTGGACAGGGGGCAGGTGGCTACACCTTC
CASSLGQGAGGYTF
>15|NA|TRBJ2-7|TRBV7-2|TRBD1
TGTGCCAGCAGCTCGACCGGGACAGGAGCCTACGAGCAGTACTTC
CASSSTGTGAYEQYF
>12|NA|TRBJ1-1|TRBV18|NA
TGTGCCAGCTCCCGACAGAACACTGAAGCTTTCTTT
CASSRQNTEAFF
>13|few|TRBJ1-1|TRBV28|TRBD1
TGTGCCAGCAGAATCTCAGGGGGCACTGAAGCTTTCTTT
CASRISGGTEAFF
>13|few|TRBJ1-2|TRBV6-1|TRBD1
TGTGCCATCCCGGGACAGGGGTTCTATGGCTACACCTTC
CAIPGQGFYGYTF
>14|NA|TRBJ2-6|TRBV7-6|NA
TGTGCCAGCAGCTGGGATACTGGGGCCAACGTCCTGACTTTC
CASSWDTGANVLTF
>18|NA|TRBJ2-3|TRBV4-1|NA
TGCGCCAGCAGCCAAGATTGGGGCTATGGGGGACCGATAGATACGCAGTATTTT
CASSQDWGYGGPIDTQYF
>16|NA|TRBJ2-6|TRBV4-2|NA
TGTGCCAGCAGCCAAGAAGGAGGGCCCGGGGCCAACGTCCTGACTTTC
CASSQEGGPGANVLTF
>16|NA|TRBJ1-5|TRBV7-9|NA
TGTGCCAGCAGCTTAGGCGTTGAGTCAGCAGATCAGCCCCAGCATTTT
CASSLGVESADQPQHF
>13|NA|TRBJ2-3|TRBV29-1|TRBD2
TGCAGCGTGGTGGCGGGGGGCACAGATACGCAGTATTTT
CSVVAGGTDTQYF
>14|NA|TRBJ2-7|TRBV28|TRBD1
TGTGCCAGCAGTGGGGACAGGGGTAGCTACGAGCAGTACTTC
CASSGDRGSYEQYF
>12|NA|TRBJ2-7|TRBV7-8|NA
TGTGCCAGCAGCTTAGGGAACAACGAGCAGTACTTC
CASSLGNNEQYF
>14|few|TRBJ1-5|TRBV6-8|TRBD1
TGTGCCAGCAGTAAACAGGGGGCTGGGCAGCCCCAGCATTTT
CASSKQGAGQPQHF